This T cell receptor (beta chain) was found in a study of cytomegalovirus exposure and HLA in healthy donors. Study-wide results and limits: A later analysis linked a missense variant in DCLRE1C to the trimming of TCR beta V and J genes.

This CDR3 has 15 residues. With V trimmed by 5 bases and J by 3 bases, 3 bases remained unmatched. Germline-derived CDR1 and CDR2 are LNHDA and SQIVND (reference sequence). The PCR ran on 60 Vbeta and 13 Jbeta primers. Original processing methods: Counted up in a later analysis, unique TCR beta chains came to 65 million to 100 million, with 9.5 million to 13 million shared. Sequencing used immunoSEQ multiplex PCR; TCRdb keeps in-frame clones, though not all of them. D and trimming come from the DNA, and the V and J calls and clone size come from that table. Altogether 150,000 to 180,000 clones are present, over 75% being singletons, with the ten largest covering over 5%. Note on this clone: Its antigen is not identified.

Sequencing was done on a sample of PBMCs. This chain connects TRBV19 to TRBJ2-4; 11 bases map to TRBD2. This sequence originates from a woman aged 40 to 50 in good health and CMV-seropositive. CDR3 nucleotide sequence: TGTGCCAGTAGTGTGACTAGCGGGGACAAAAACATTCAGTACTTC. It yields the protein CASSVTSGDKNIQYF.